Described below is a single T cell receptor beta chain sequence and its context. This entry belongs to a study of blood T cells in healthy people across ages. Next came a second PCR, run for about 6 to 11 cycles, which used a sample-barcoded 5' primer along with a J-beta primer mix. Using its own MiXCR run on the 5' RACE reads, TCRdb lists one record per CDR3 protein. The sample shows about 400,000 distinct CDR3 sequences, approximately 51% of them seen only once. Germline V gene data show CDR1 as SEHNR and CDR2 as FQNEAQ (reference sequence). The V gene lost 8 bases and the J gene lost 5 bases, with 7 bases spanning the gap. The CDR3 is 11 amino acids.

This chain uses TRBV7-9 with TRBJ2-1; weak D call: TRBD2 (5 bases). This TCR came from a man aged 60 to 75 in good health. What was sequenced was blood. The CDR3 nucleotides read TGTGCCAGCGGGGAGCACAATGAGCAGTTCTTC. Translation: CASGEHNEQFF.